The present T cell receptor beta chain was sequenced within a study of human T cells and chemical hapten exposure. Study summary: For sensitization, 2% DPC was applied to an approximately 2 cm by approximately 2 cm patch of upper inner arm skin. Study outcomes and limitations: Significantly greater numbers of large CDR3 similarity clusters came from expanded TCRs than from controls.

As to time point: patch test 1, 2 weeks after DPC sensitization. This sample's treatment: therapeutic diphenylcyclopropenone sensitization with weekly scalp DPC. Prior to each patch test being applied, blood was drawn. Alopecia patients between 18 and 70 years old and suitable for DPC were used as donors. Via MiXCR, TCRdb re-called the RACE reads, giving one row per CDR3 protein. This table holds some 350,000 distinct CDR3 sequences, 6% to 8.5% found once. With 2 bases removed from V and 0 bases from J, the gap between germline ends came to 12 bases. The CDR3 has 16 residues. CDR1 is SGDLS and CDR2 is YYNGEE in the germline V gene. As regards this clonotype: The target antigen is unknown.

This sample comprised whole blood, obtained in connection with sensitization to the hapten diphenylcyclopropenone (DPC). The source is a woman between 18 and 30 years old with alopecia areata. Some clones in this sample may be carry-over from other donors' samples. This rearrangement joins TRBV9 to TRBJ1-3; D perhaps matches TRBD1 (5 bases). The CDR3, as DNA: TGTGCCAGCAGCGTGCTAGACAGTCGCTCTGGAAACACCATATATTTT. Its protein product is CASSVLDSRSGNTIYF.